Included here is one T cell receptor beta chain sequence, with context. This sample stems from a study of T cells in Graves' hyperthyroidism and ophthalmopathy. There were TCR beta CDR3 regions amplified from RNA transcripts. The TCR CDR3 first-round RT-PCR relied on the HTBI primer set. TCRdb called the multiplex PCR reads again in MiXCR, with one record for every CDR3 protein. The data contain 300,000 to 450,000 distinct CDR3 sequences, approximately 14% of them singletons. This CDR3 contains 19 residues. With 5 bases clipped from V and 4 bases from J, the junction kept 16 bases outside the gene matches. Germline loops: CDR1 SGHVS, CDR2 FQNEAQ.

The sequence was collected from a woman between 18 and 29 years old with Graves' hyperthyroidism that later progressed to Graves' ophthalmopathy. The chain carries TRBV7-8 and TRBJ2-3; 12 nucleotides align to TRBD2. Sequences were obtained from blood. Written as DNA, the CDR3 is TGTGCCAGCAGCACTCACGGCGCTAGCGGGAGGGCCTGGTCAGATACGCAGTATTTT. Residues: CASSTHGASGRAWSDTQYF.